This TCR beta chain was captured by sequencing in a study of blood T cell repertoires in COVID-19. Whole-study context: Samples came from the United States, Italy and Spain, spanning acute and convalescent COVID-19. PBMCs, B-cell-depleted T cells, or T cells provided the cDNA or gDNA that made up the material.

V shed 4 bases and J shed 5 bases, with 16 bases lying between them. The germline gives CDR1 LGHDT, CDR2 YNNKEL (reference sequence). The CDR3 has 15 residues. Original methodology: Scientists estimated how many nucleated cells there were by amplifying reference gene primers. Using immunoSEQ multiplex PCR, the repertoire was profiled, and TCRdb retains in-frame clones only, with some absent. V and J calls and clone size come straight from that table; D and trimming were deduced from the DNA. The sample lists 200,000 to 300,000 clones; approximately 80% were seen once. The origin of this receptor is a woman older than 75 with acute or convalescent COVID-19. Material for sequencing was peripheral blood. This rearrangement joins TRBV3-1 (or the pseudogene TRBV3-2) to TRBJ2-3, with a weak D call TRBD1 (5 bases). In DNA, the CDR3 is TGTGCCAGCAGCCCCCGACAGAACAGGATAGATACGCAGTATTTT. Its translation: CASSPRQNRIDTQYF.